This TCR beta chain comes out of a study of CD8 T cells in Susac syndrome. Findings and caveats of the study: The study conceded that its TCR sequencing and HLA analysis involved relatively few individuals.

Roughly 0.5 to 1 ug RNA was reverse transcribed with random hexamers. Amplification of TCR beta CDR3 was carried out by immunoSEQ multiplex PCR, which covered 54 Vbeta and 13 Jbeta segments. TCRdb re-called the immunoSEQ multiplex PCR reads through MiXCR, storing one row per CDR3 protein. There are 150,000 to 160,000 distinct CDR3 sequences in the sample; approximately 93% occur only once, and more than 0.2% lies in the top ten. The CDR3 consists of 15 residues. The V end was cut by 1 base, the J end by 0 bases, with 10 bases between. Germline-derived CDR1 and CDR2 are SGHTA and FQGTGA. Worth noting for this clonotype: The antigen remains unidentified.

The sample taken for sequencing was CD8+ T cells from PBMCs. The V gene is TRBV7-3, the J gene TRBJ2-7, with D maybe TRBD1 (5 bases). This TCR came from a human donor with multiple sclerosis. The DNA of the CDR3 is TGTGCCAGCAGCTTAAGTCCAGGGCGCTCCTACGAGCAGTACTTC. Encoded protein: CASSLSPGRSYEQYF. Based on the CDR3 plus reference TRBV7-3 and TRBJ2-7, the full variable domain is GAGVSQTPSNKVTEKGKYVELRCDPISGHTALYWYRQSLGQGPEFLIYFQGTGAADDSGLPNDRFFAVRPEGSVSTLKIQRTERGDSAVYLCASSLSPGRSYEQYFGPGTRLTVT.